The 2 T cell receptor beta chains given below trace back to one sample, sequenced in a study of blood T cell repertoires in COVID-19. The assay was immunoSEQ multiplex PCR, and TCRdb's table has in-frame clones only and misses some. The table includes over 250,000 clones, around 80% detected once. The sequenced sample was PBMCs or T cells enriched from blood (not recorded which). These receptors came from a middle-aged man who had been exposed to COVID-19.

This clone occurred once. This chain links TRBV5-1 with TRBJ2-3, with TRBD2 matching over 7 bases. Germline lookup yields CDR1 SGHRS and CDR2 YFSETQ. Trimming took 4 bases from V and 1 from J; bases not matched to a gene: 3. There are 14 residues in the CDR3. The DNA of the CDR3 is TGCGCCAGCAGCGGCGGGAGCGGCACAGATACGCAGTATTTT. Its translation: CASSGGSGTDTQYF.

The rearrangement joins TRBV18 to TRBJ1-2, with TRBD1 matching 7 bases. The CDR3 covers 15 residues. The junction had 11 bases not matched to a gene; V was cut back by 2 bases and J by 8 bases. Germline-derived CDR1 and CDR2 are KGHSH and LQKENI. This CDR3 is CASSPSGTDLGGYTF. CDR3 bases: TGTGCCAGCTCACCATCCGGGACAGACCTGGGGGGCTACACCTTC.